This TCR beta chain was identified during a study of OX40 agonist ivuxolimab in advanced cancers. The wider study: Checkpoint inhibitors had been given previously to 35% to 50% of patients.

This CDR3 contains 14 residues. The V gene end was trimmed by 4 bases and the J gene end by 7 bases; junction bases not matched to a gene: 6. Germline V gene lookup returns CDR1 SGHNT and CDR2 YYREEE (reference sequence). This clone is a singleton in its sample. Profiling relied on immunoSEQ multiplex PCR, and the TCRdb table lists in-frame clones only, not all of them. The sample yields roughly 48,000 clones, more than 75% seen once. This sequence joins TRBV5-4 and TRBJ2-2, with 8 bases identical to TRBD1. Specimen: CD4+ or CD8+ T cells sorted from blood, collected in a trial of the OX40 agonist ivuxolimab. This receptor was taken from an adult with an advanced solid tumor such as melanoma, head and neck, liver or kidney cancer. The CDR3 nucleotides read TGTGCCAGCAGCCCTGGACAGGGTCTCGGGGAGCTGTTTTTT. Translation: CASSPGQGLGELFF.